This T cell receptor (beta chain) was profiled in a study of shared clonotypes between healthy human individuals. Only in-frame clones appear in the TCRdb table, and some are missing; sequencing was by immunoSEQ multiplex PCR. Of about 1.5 million clones in the sample, approximately 98% are singletons; the top ten hold about 0.4%. Trimming cost V 3 bases and J 7 bases; bases outside gene matches: 9. The CDR3 totals 16 residues. The germline V gene encodes CDR1 SGHTA and CDR2 FQGNSA. The chain has TRBV7-2 and TRBJ1-2, with 12 bases matching TRBD1. The sample comprised naive CD4+ T cells sorted from blood. Subset noted: CD45RA+ positively selected. This sequence originates from a man aged 25-45 years in good health. Here the CDR3 DNA reads TGTGCCAGCAGCTTCTCCGGGACAGGGGGCGGAGGTGGCTACACCTTC. Its protein is CASSFSGTGGGGGYTF.